The present TCR beta chain was sequenced within a study of blood T cell repertoires in COVID-19. Study overall: Spain, Italy and the United States supplied samples that represented acute and convalescent COVID-19. T cells, B-cell-depleted T cells, or PBMCs provided the cDNA or gDNA that served as material.

Original analysis: Nucleated cell number was recorded as an estimate derived from reference gene primer amplification. Libraries were prepared by immunoSEQ multiplex PCR; TCRdb keeps only in-frame clonotypes and omits some of them. The V and J calls and the clone size are those of that table, but D and trimming were determined from the DNA. The repertoire holds 100,000 to 150,000 clones, with 85% as singletons. CDR3 size: 18 residues. V gave up 4 bases and J gave up 2 bases; unmatched junction bases: 11. From germline, CDR1 is SGHRS and CDR2 YFSETQ. The material sequenced was peripheral blood. The sequence was obtained from a woman at least 80 years old with acute or convalescent COVID-19. V and J are TRBV5-1 and TRBJ2-3, with 12 bases matching TRBD2. The CDR3, as DNA: TGCGCCAGCAGCAGGCGTCCTCCTAGCGGGGGGGACACAGATACGCAGTATTTT. This gives the protein CASSRRPPSGGDTDTQYF.